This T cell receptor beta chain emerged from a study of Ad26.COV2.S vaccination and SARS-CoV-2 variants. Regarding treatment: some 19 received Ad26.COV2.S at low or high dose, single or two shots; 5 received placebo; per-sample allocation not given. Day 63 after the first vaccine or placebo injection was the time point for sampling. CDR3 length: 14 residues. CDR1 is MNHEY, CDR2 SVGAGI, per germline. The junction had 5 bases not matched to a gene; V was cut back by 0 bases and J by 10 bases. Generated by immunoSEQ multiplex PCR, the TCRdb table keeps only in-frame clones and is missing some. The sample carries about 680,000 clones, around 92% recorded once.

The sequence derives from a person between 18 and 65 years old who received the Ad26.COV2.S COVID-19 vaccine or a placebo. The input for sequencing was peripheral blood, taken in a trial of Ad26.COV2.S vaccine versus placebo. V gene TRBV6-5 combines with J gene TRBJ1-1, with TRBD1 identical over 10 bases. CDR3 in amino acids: CASSYSGTGEVAFF. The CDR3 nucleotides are TGTGCCAGCAGTTACTCTGGGACAGGGGAGGTAGCTTTCTTT.